Detailed here is one T cell receptor beta chain. V lost 3 bases and J lost 6; bases outside the gene matches: 12. Germline lookup yields CDR1 SGHDN and CDR2 FVKESK. This CDR3 spans 17 amino acids. The sample is drawn from a study of cytomegalovirus exposure and HLA in healthy donors. The method was immunoSEQ multiplex PCR; TCRdb's version includes in-frame clones alone and lacks a portion of them. The data hold 110,000 to 150,000 clones, with roughly 87% observed a single time. J is TRBJ2-5 and V is TRBV14, with 11 bases that match TRBD2. The material sequenced was PBMCs. This TCR was sampled from a woman aged 18-30 years in good health and CMV-seropositive. This chain's CDR3 is CASSHRSGGAIGQTQYF. The CDR3 DNA follows: TGTGCCAGCAGCCACCGTAGCGGGGGGGCCATTGGCCAGACCCAGTACTTC.